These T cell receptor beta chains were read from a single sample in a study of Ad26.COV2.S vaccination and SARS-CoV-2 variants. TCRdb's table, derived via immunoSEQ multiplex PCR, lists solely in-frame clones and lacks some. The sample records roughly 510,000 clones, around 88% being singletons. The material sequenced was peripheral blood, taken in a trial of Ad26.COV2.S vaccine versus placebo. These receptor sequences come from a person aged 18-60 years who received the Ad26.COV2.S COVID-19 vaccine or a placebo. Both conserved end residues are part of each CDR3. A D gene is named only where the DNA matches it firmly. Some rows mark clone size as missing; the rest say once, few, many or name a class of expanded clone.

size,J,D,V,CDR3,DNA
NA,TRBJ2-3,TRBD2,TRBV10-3,CAISVLAGESTDTQYF,TGTGCCATCAGTGTACTAGCGGGAGAGAGCACAGATACGCAGTATTTT
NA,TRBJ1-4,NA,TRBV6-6,CASRRQPSNEKLFF,TGTGCCAGCAGGAGACAGCCGTCTAATGAAAAACTGTTTTTT
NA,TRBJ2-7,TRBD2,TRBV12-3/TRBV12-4,CASRGAGVREQYF,TGTGCCAGCAGAGGAGCGGGAGTTCGCGAGCAGTACTTC
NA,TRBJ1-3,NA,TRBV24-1,CATRTPDGRSGNTIYF,TGTGCCACCAGGACCCCGGACGGCCGCTCTGGAAACACCATATATTTT
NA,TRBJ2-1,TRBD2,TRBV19,CASRASGARNYNEQFF,TGTGCCAGTAGAGCTAGCGGGGCCCGGAACTACAATGAGCAGTTCTTC
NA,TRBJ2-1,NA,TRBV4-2,CASSLDGDEQFF,TGTGCCAGCAGCCTCGACGGGGATGAGCAGTTCTTC
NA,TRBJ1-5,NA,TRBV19,CASSTIRGGQPQHF,TGTGCCAGTAGTACCATTAGGGGCGGTCAGCCCCAGCATTTT
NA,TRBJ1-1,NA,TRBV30,CAWSVGGDTEAFF,TGTGCCTGGAGTGTTGGGGGGGACACTGAAGCTTTCTTT
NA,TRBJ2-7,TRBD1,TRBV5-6,CASSLLKGADHEQYF,TGTGCCAGCAGCTTGTTGAAGGGGGCTGACCACGAGCAGTACTTC
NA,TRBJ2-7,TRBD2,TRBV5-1,CASSLEGSGILGEQYF,TGCGCCAGCAGCTTGGAAGGTAGCGGGATACTAGGCGAGCAGTACTTC
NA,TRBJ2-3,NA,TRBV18,CASSPSQVGEQYF,TGTGCCAGCTCCCCCTCCCAAGTCGGAGAGCAGTATTTT
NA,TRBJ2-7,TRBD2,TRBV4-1,CASSQVGLAGGGSYEQYF,TGCGCCAGCAGCCAAGTCGGTCTAGCGGGAGGTGGCTCCTACGAGCAGTACTTC
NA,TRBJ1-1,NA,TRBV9,CASSVGGITEAFF,TGTGCCAGCAGCGTAGGGGGCATCACTGAAGCTTTCTTT
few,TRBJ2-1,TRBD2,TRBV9,CASSVETGGINEQFF,TGTGCCAGCAGCGTAGAAACGGGAGGGATCAATGAGCAGTTCTTC
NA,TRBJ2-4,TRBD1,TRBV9,CASSSGTGGNIQYF,TGTGCCAGCAGTTCCGGGACAGGGGGAAACATTCAGTACTTC
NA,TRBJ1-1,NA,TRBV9,CASSVVGTANTEAFF,TGTGCCAGCAGCGTCGTAGGAACGGCTAACACTGAAGCTTTCTTT
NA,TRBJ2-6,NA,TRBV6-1,CASSEWVFSGANVLTF,TGTGCCAGCAGTGAGTGGGTCTTCTCTGGGGCCAACGTCCTGACTTTC
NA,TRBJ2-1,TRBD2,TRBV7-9,CASLPGTIYNEQFF,TGTGCCAGCCTTCCCGGGACTATCTACAATGAGCAGTTCTTC
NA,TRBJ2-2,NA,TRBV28,CATQLNTGELFF,TGTGCCACTCAGTTGAACACCGGGGAGCTGTTTTTT
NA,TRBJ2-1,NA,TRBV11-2,CASSFRRDYNEQFF,TGTGCCAGCAGCTTCCGCAGGGACTACAATGAGCAGTTCTTC
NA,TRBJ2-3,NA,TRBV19,CASMDSRTDTQYF,TGTGCCAGTATGGACTCCCGCACAGATACGCAGTATTTT
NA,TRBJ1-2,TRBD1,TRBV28,CASRPTGLYGYTF,TGTGCCAGCAGACCGACAGGGCTCTATGGCTACACCTTC
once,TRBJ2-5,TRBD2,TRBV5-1,CASSSDIGLAGETQYF,TGCGCCAGCAGCTCGGATATCGGACTAGCGGGAGAGACCCAGTACTTC
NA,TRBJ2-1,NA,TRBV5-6,CASSFQGSYNEQFF,TGTGCCAGCAGCTTCCAGGGGTCCTACAATGAGCAGTTCTTC
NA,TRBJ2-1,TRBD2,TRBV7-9,CASSLLGTIFYNEQFF,TGTGCCAGCAGCTTATTGGGGACTATCTTCTACAATGAGCAGTTCTTC
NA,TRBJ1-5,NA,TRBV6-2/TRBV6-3,CASSYPAGRGGDPLNQPQHF,TGTGCCAGCAGTTACCCGGCCGGGCGTGGAGGGGACCCTCTCAATCAGCCCCAGCATTTT
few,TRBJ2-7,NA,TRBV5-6,CASSSRNEQYF,TGTGCCAGCAGCTCGCGGAACGAGCAGTACTTC
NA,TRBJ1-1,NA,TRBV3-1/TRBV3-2,CASSPTGIEAFF,TGTGCCAGCAGCCCGACCGGGATTGAAGCTTTCTTT
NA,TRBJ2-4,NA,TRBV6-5,CASRNEGDENNIQYF,TGTGCCAGCAGAAACGAGGGGGATGAAAACAACATTCAGTACTTC
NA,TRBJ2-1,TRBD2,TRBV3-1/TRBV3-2,CASSQDFRTSFSYNEQFF,TGTGCCAGCAGCCAAGATTTTAGGACTAGCTTTTCCTACAATGAGCAGTTCTTC
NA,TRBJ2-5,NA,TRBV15,CATSRERLRQETQYF,TGTGCCACCAGCAGAGAAAGGCTTAGACAAGAGACCCAGTACTTC
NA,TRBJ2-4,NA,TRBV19,CASSSRSGWPIQYF,TGTGCCAGTAGTAGTAGGTCAGGGTGGCCGATTCAGTACTTC
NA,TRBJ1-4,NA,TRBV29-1,CSVEWGSNEKLFF,TGCAGCGTTGAATGGGGGTCTAATGAAAAACTGTTTTTT
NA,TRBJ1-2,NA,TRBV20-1,CSASPVPGTITSPLYGYTF,TGCAGTGCTAGTCCTGTACCCGGGACCATCACCTCCCCCCTCTATGGCTACACCTTC
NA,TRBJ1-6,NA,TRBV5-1,CASSLPDGDSPLHF,TGCGCCAGCAGCTTGCCCGACGGAGATTCACCCCTCCACTTT
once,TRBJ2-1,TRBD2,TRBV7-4,CASIAGVPTGNEQFF,TGTGCCAGCATCGCGGGAGTCCCAACGGGGAATGAGCAGTTCTTC
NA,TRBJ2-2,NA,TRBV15,CATSRGPNTGELFF,TGTGCCACCAGCAGAGGACCGAACACCGGGGAGCTGTTTTTT
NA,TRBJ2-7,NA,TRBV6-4,CASSDYGIPSYEQYF,TGTGCCAGCAGTGACTATGGGATACCCTCCTACGAGCAGTACTTC
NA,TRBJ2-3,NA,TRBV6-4,CASSAAPDGDTQYF,TGTGCCAGCAGTGCGGCACCTGATGGGGATACGCAGTATTTT
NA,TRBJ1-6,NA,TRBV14,CASSQYTASPLHF,TGTGCCAGCAGCCAATATACGGCCTCACCCCTCCACTTT
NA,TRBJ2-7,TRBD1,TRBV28,CASSFPGTGIEQYF,TGTGCCAGCAGTTTTCCCGGGACAGGGATCGAGCAGTACTTC
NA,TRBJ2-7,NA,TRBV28,CASGGQTEPTYEQYF,TGTGCCAGCGGGGGGCAGACAGAGCCAACCTACGAGCAGTACTTC
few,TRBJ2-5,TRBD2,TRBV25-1,CASSETPPGTAAGETQYF,TGTGCCAGCAGTGAAACCCCCCCAGGGACTGCAGCGGGGGAGACCCAGTACTTC
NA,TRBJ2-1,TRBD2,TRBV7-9,CASSKGLAGFNEQFF,TGTGCCAGCAGCAAAGGACTAGCGGGATTCAATGAGCAGTTCTTC
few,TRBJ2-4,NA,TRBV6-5,CASSPGRIHSNIQYF,TGTGCCAGCAGTCCGGGCCGCATCCACTCAAACATTCAGTACTTC
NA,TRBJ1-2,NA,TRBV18,CASSPPFRNYGYTF,TGTGCCAGCTCACCACCGTTCCGAAACTATGGCTACACCTTC
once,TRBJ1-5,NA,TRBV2,CASSEDPTPGPQHF,TGTGCCAGCAGTGAGGACCCGACCCCGGGGCCCCAGCATTTT